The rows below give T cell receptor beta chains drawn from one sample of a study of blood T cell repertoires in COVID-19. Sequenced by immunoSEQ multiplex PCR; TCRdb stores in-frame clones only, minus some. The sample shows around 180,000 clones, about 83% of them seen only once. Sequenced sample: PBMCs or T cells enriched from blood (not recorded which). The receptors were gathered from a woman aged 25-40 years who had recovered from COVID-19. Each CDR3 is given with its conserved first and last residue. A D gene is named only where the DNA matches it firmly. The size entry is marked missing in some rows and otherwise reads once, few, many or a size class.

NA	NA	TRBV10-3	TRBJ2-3	TGTGCCATCACCGAAGGGCTAGCGAGCACAGATACGCAGTATTTT	CAITEGLASTDTQYF
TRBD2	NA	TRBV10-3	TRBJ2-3	TGTGCCACCGCAACTAGCGGGAAGGGAGATACGCAGTATTTT	CATATSGKGDTQYF
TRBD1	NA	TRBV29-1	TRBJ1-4	TGCAGCGCCCCGACAGGGGGCGTGGGCACTAATGAAAAACTGTTTTTT	CSAPTGGVGTNEKLFF
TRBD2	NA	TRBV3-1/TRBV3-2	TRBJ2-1	TGTGCCAGCAGCCACCACACCGGGGAGGGCCCAGTCTTC	CASSHHTGEGPVF
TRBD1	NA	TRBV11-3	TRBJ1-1	TGTGCCAGCAGCGACCAGGGGGCCGGGAACACTGAAGCTTTCTTT	CASSDQGAGNTEAFF
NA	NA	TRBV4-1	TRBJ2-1	TGCGCCAGCAGCCCTCGGGCCGGGAGCTCCTACAATGAGCAGTTCTTC	CASSPRAGSSYNEQFF
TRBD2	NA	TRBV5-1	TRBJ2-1	TGCGCCAGCAGCCTTAGCGGGAGGGGAGATGAGCAGTTCTTC	CASSLSGRGDEQFF
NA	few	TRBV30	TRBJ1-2	TGTGCCTGGAGTGTGGAGTTTAACTATGGCTACACCTTC	CAWSVEFNYGYTF
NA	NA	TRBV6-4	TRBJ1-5	TGTGCCAGCAGTCCGGACAGTAATCAGCCCCAGCATTTT	CASSPDSNQPQHF
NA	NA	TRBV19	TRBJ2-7	TGTGCCAGTAGTACGGGGTCCCCCCCGCTTTACGAGCAGTACTTC	CASSTGSPPLYEQYF
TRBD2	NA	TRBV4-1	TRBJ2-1	TGCGCCAGCAGCCCAACCGGGACTAGCGGGACTAATGAGCAGTTCTTC	CASSPTGTSGTNEQFF
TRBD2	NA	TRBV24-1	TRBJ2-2	TGTGCCACCTCCCCGGTAGCGGGAGGTTTCGGGGAGCTGTTTTTT	CATSPVAGGFGELFF
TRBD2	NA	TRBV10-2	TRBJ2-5	TGCGCCAGCACCGGGACTAGCGTGGAGACCCAGTACTTC	CASTGTSVETQYF
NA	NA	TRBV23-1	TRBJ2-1	TGCGCCAGCAGACACAAACAGGGAGCGGAGAGCTCCTACAATGAGCAGTTCTTC	CASRHKQGAESSYNEQFF
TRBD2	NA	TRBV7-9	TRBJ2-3	TGTGCCAGCAGCTCCGCTAGCGGGAAGACAGATACGCAGTATTTT	CASSSASGKTDTQYF
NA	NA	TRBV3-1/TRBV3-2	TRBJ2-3	TGTGCCAGCAGCCAGGGGGGACTCGTGACTTTCACAGATACGCAGTATTTT	CASSQGGLVTFTDTQYF
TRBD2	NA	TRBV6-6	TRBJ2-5	TGTGCCAGCAGTCACGGACTAGCGGGAGTGGAGACCCAGTACTTC	CASSHGLAGVETQYF
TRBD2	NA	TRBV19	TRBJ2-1	TGTGCCAGTAGTATAGGTCGGGAGGGCTACAATGAGCAGTTCTTC	CASSIGREGYNEQFF
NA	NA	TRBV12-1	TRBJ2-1	TGTGCCAGCAGCCAACGTCGTACTAGCGGCCACAATGAGCAGTTCTTC	CASSQRRTSGHNEQFF
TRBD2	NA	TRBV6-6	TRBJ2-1	TGTGCCAGCAGTTACCCCAACCGACTAGCTGACAATGAGCAGTTCTTC	CASSYPNRLADNEQFF
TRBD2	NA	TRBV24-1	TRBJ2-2	TGTGCCACCAGTGACGACGGGACTAGCGGGAGTATATTCGGGGAGCTGTTTTTT	CATSDDGTSGSIFGELFF
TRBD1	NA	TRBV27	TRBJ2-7	TGTGCCAGCAGTTTGTTTGAGGGGGCCGTCGAGCAGTACTTC	CASSLFEGAVEQYF
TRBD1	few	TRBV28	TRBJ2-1	TGTGCCAGCAGTTTATCAGGGGGCATCGGAAGCTACAATGAGCAGTTCTTC	CASSLSGGIGSYNEQFF
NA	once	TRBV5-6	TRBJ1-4	TGTGCCAGCAGCTGGACAGTGGATGAAAAACTGTTTTTT	CASSWTVDEKLFF
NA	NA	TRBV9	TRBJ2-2	TGTGCCAGCAGCGGGGGGGTTTTCACCGGGGAGCTGTTTTTT	CASSGGVFTGELFF